This TCR beta chain was sequenced in a study of blood T cell repertoires in COVID-19. This CDR3 is built from 15 residues. Per the germline V gene, CDR1 is LGHDT and CDR2 is YNNKEL (reference sequence). Trimming stripped 6 bases from V and 1 base from J, with 13 bases between. Only in-frame clones appear in the TCRdb table, and some are missing; sequencing was by immunoSEQ multiplex PCR. The sample lists some 370,000 clones, 70% to 90% occurring once. This TCR was sampled from a woman aged 25 to 39 with COVID-19, enrolled during active disease. The chain combines TRBV3-1 (or the pseudogene TRBV3-2) with TRBJ2-4, with D maybe TRBD2 (6 bases). The specimen was peripheral blood. The CDR3 DNA reads as TGTGCCAGCAGGCTCTCCGCGGGGGCCAAAAACATTCAGTACTTC. Translated: CASRLSAGAKNIQYF.